The 17 T cell receptor beta chains given below trace back to one sample, sequenced in a study of T cell changes during pregnancy in multiple sclerosis. Using immunoSEQ multiplex PCR, the repertoire was profiled, and TCRdb retains in-frame clones only, with some absent. This table has approximately 64,000 clones, about 90% appearing once. The sample was peripheral blood, taken in the second trimester of pregnancy. The receptor set was obtained from a female donor in good health, enrolled as a control in a pregnancy study.

As for this clone: The DNA is omitted, as the CDR3 cannot be located on it reliably, and the CDR3 follows TCRdb's listing. The chain employs TRBV5-5 and TRBJ1-2; the D call TRBD1 from the table was never checked on the DNA. The length of the CDR3 is 13 amino acids, counting both ends. Germline V gives CDR1 SGHKS, CDR2 YYEKEE (reference sequence). CDR3 region: CASSFGTGAYTTF.

The CDR3 reads CASSLAGGGASAQYF. In nucleotides, the CDR3 is TGCGCCAGCAGCTTAGCGGGGGGGGGCGCGAGTGCCCAGTACTTC. The V gene is TRBV5-1, the J gene TRBJ2-5; 10 bases map to TRBD2. Germline V lookup: CDR1 SGHRS, CDR2 YFSETQ. J lost 9 bases, V lost 2 bases, and 10 bases had no gene match. The CDR3 runs to 15 residues.

The chain joins TRBV5-4 to TRBJ2-1, with D possibly being TRBD1 (5 bases). Germline CDR1 is SGHNT and CDR2 is YYREEE (reference sequence). The ends were cut back, 4 bases at V and 0 bases at J, with 14 bases in the middle. The CDR3 runs 16 residues. CDR3 sequence: CASSKEQESSYNEQFF. The CDR3 DNA sequence: TGTGCCAGCAGCAAAGAACAGGAAAGCTCCTACAATGAGCAGTTCTTC.

The chain carries TRBV30 and TRBJ2-5; unclear D gene. The CDR3 is 11 amino acids. Germline CDR1 and CDR2: GTSNPN and SVGIG (reference sequence). V lost 5 bases and J lost 5, with 9 bases in between. CDR3 amino acids: CAWALQETQYF. The CDR3, as DNA: TGTGCCTGGGCCCTCCAGGAGACCCAGTACTTC.

The chain joins TRBV19 to TRBJ2-7; D possibly corresponds to TRBD1 (5 bases). CDR1 is LNHDA and CDR2 is SQIVND in the germline V gene (reference sequence). Trimming cost V 4 bases and J 8 bases, with 15 bases left between them. The CDR3 runs 13 residues. The chain's CDR3 is CASSSQTAKQQYF. DNA for the CDR3: TGTGCCAGTAGTAGTCAGACAGCGAAGCAGCAGTACTTC.

The rearrangement joins TRBV7-9 to TRBJ1-5, with 7 bases fitting TRBD1. V gave up 4 bases and J gave up 0 bases; unmatched junction bases: 6. Germline lookup yields CDR1 SEHNR and CDR2 FQNEAQ (reference sequence). The CDR3 length is 16 residues. CDR3 bases: TGTGCCAGCAGCTCTCAGGGGGGCTCTAGCAATCAGCCCCAGCATTTT. This translates into CASSSQGGSSNQPQHF.

The V gene is TRBV2, the J gene TRBJ2-1, with a possible D match to TRBD1 (7 bases). The CDR3 totals 15 residues. The germline gives CDR1 SNHLY, CDR2 FYNNEI. V was cut by 6 bases and J by 8 bases, with 20 bases left in between. CDR3 DNA sequence: TGTGCCAGCAGCCTCAGGGGGGCCCTACGCGATGAGCAGTTCTTC. Translated: CASSLRGALRDEQFF.

This clone has a single count. This chain uses TRBV10-3 with TRBJ2-3; D not resolved. Germline loops: CDR1 ENHRY, CDR2 SYGVKD. Trimming took 8 bases from V and 6 from J, leaving 12 bases between them. The length of the CDR3 is 12 residues. The CDR3 coding sequence is TGTGCCATCGGCGACTCCGACGATACGCAGTATTTT. Translation: CAIGDSDDTQYF.

This rearrangement joins TRBV12-5 to TRBJ1-5; 7 positions match TRBD1. Germline assignment: CDR1 LGHNT and CDR2 FRNRAP. The CDR3 loop spans 14 amino acids. V was pared by 0 bases and J by 4 bases, with 0 bases of the junction left unmatched. CDR3 sequence (DNA): TGTGCTAGTGGTTTGGTGGACAGGAATCAGCCCCAGCATTTT. Protein: CASGLVDRNQPQHF.

V gene TRBV28 combines with J gene TRBJ2-1, with D uncertain. Germline values: CDR1 MDHEN, CDR2 SYDVKM. V was clipped by 6 bases and J by 8 bases, with 17 bases between them. This CDR3 has 14 residues. The DNA for the CDR3 is TGTGCCAGCAGAACTCTGTACCGACGGGATGAGCAGTTCTTC. It encodes CASRTLYRRDEQFF.

This clone has just one count. V and J are TRBV6-1 and TRBJ2-1, with a tentative D call TRBD1 (5 bases). This CDR3 is built from 15 residues. The germline V gene encodes CDR1 MNHNS and CDR2 SASEGT. Trimming stripped 6 bases from V and 2 bases from J, with 14 bases between. The CDR3 region has the DNA TGTGCCAGCAGCCGAAGGTCAGGGCCCTACAATGAGCAGTTCTTC. Translating gives CASSRRSGPYNEQFF.

V is TRBV5-6 and J is TRBJ1-2, with 7 positions matching TRBD1. CDR1 and CDR2 (germline): SGHDT, YYEEEE. The CDR3 contains 14 residues. Trimming removed 4 bases from V and 4 bases from J; junction bases left unmatched: 7. The CDR3 loop reads CASSQTGYRYGYTF. For the CDR3, the DNA is TGTGCCAGCAGCCAGACAGGGTACCGCTATGGCTACACCTTC. Full variable domain (outside the CDR3, taken from reference TRBV5-6 and TRBJ1-2): DAGVTQSPTHLIKTRGQQVTLRCSPKSGHDTVSWYQQALGQGPQFIFQYYEEEERQRGNFPDRFSGHQFPNYSSELNVNALLLGDSALYLCASSQTGYRYGYTFGSGTRLTVV.

V gene TRBV27 combines with J gene TRBJ2-2; D possibly corresponds to TRBD2 (6 bases). This CDR3 is built from 15 residues. CDR1 and CDR2 (germline): MNHEY, SMNVEV (reference sequence). The V and J ends lost 6 bases and 1 base respectively, with 12 bases between them. The CDR3 DNA reads as TGTGCCAGCAGCCCAATCGGGGGGAACACCGGGGAGCTGTTTTTT. Amino acid sequence: CASSPIGGNTGELFF.

The chain joins TRBV7-2 to TRBJ2-1; 15 bases agree with TRBD2. This CDR3 comprises 14 residues. The trim removed 5 bases at V and 7 bases at J, leaving 0 bases unmatched. Germline V gene sequence: CDR1 SGHTA, CDR2 FQGNSA. This CDR3 is CASSGTSGGNEQFF. In DNA form, the CDR3 reads TGTGCCAGCAGCGGGACTAGCGGGGGGAATGAGCAGTTCTTC.

The chain has TRBV18 and TRBJ1-3, with a tentative D call TRBD1 (6 bases). The CDR3 covers 16 residues. V was cut by 4 bases and J by 0 bases, with 13 bases left in between. The germline CDR1 and CDR2 sequences are KGHSH and LQKENI. CDR3 residues: CASSRGDTASGNTIYF. In DNA form, the CDR3 reads TGTGCCAGCTCACGTGGGGACACTGCCTCTGGAAACACCATATATTTT.

The V gene is TRBV5-1, the J gene TRBJ2-7; 12 bases are a match to TRBD2. The CDR3 consists of 14 residues. Germline V gene sequence: CDR1 SGHRS, CDR2 YFSETQ. Trimming removed 6 bases from V and 3 bases from J; junction bases left unmatched: 4. Here the CDR3 reads CASMLAGGLYEQYF. CDR3 nucleotide sequence: TGCGCCAGCATGCTAGCGGGGGGGCTCTACGAGCAGTACTTC. The entire variable domain, with the rest obtained from reference TRBV5-1 and TRBJ2-7, is as follows: KAGVTQTPRYLIKTRGQQVTLSCSPISGHRSVSWYQQTPGQGLQFLFEYFSETQRNKGNFPGRFSGRQFSNSRSEMNVSTLELGDSALYLCASMLAGGLYEQYFGPGTRLTVT.

The chain carries TRBV5-4 and TRBJ1-3; D perhaps matches TRBD1 (6 bases). CDR1 is SGHNT and CDR2 is YYREEE in the germline V gene (reference sequence). The CDR3 consists of 14 residues. The germline V and J ends were trimmed by 10 bases and 0 bases, with 14 bases remaining between them. The CDR3 sequence: CALGAGVSGNTIYF. For the CDR3, the DNA is TGTGCCTTGGGGGCAGGGGTCTCTGGAAACACCATATATTTT. Complete variable domain (other parts from reference TRBV5-4 and TRBJ1-3): ETGVTQSPTHLIKTRGQQVTLRCSSQSGHNTVSWYQQALGQGPQFIFQYYREEENGRGNFPPRFSGLQFPNYSSELNVNALELDDSALYLCALGAGVSGNTIYFGEGSWLTVV.